The 20 T cell receptor beta chains reported below all come from one sample, sequenced in a study of CD8+CD57+ T cells in acquired aplastic anemia. TCR beta VDJ and CDR3 were profiled, and genomic DNA was the template. In TCRdb, the reads were re-called with MiXCR into one record per CDR3 protein. This table holds around 180,000 distinct CDR3 sequences, 55% to 70% found once. The sequenced material came from sorted CD4+, CD8+, or CD8+CD57+ T cells (not recorded which) from PBMCs. The receptor set was obtained from a human donor with severe aplastic anemia or a healthy control (not recorded which).

The rearrangement joins TRBV12-3 or TRBV12-4 to TRBJ1-6, with D hard to call. V was clipped by 5 bases and J by 6 bases, with 11 bases between them. This CDR3 is built from 14 residues. CDR3 nucleotide sequence: TGTGCCAGCAGTCCGGGGAGTCTTAATTCACCCCTCCACTTT. This sequence encodes CASSPGSLNSPLHF.

CDR3 loop: CSVVVSGRTSYEQYF. CDR3 sequence (DNA): TGCAGCGTTGTGGTAAGCGGGAGGACCTCCTACGAGCAGTACTTC. The V gene is TRBV29-1, the J gene TRBJ2-7, with 9 bases fitting TRBD2. After removal of 4 bases from V and 0 bases from J, the junction contained 7 bases not matched to a gene. The CDR3 sequence is 15 residues long. Germline V gene sequence: CDR1 SQVTM, CDR2 ANQGSEA.

The chain links TRBV2 to TRBJ1-3; no clear D gene. V was clipped by 10 bases and J by 0 bases, with 16 bases between them. Per the germline V gene, CDR1 is SNHLY and CDR2 is FYNNEI. The CDR3 contains 15 residues. CDR3 sequence: CATRRDSGSGNTIYF. CDR3 bases: TGTGCCACACGCCGAGACTCCGGCTCTGGAAACACCATATATTTT.

The CDR3 region has the DNA TGTGCCAGCAGCCTCCCAACCGAGGATACGCAGTATTTT. This gives the protein CASSLPTEDTQYF. This sequence joins TRBV9 and TRBJ2-3; no clear D gene. With 4 bases removed from V and 6 bases from J, the gap between germline ends came to 12 bases. The CDR3 is 13 amino acids. The germline CDR1 and CDR2 sequences are SGDLS and YYNGEE.

The chain joins TRBV6-4 to TRBJ2-1; TRBD1 matches 10 bases. The V segment lost 4 bases and the J segment 8 bases; nucleotides outside the gene matches: 8. This CDR3 region has 15 residues. The germline CDR1 and CDR2 sequences are MRHNA and SNTAGT. The CDR3 is CASSGWGQGLDEQFF. CDR3 DNA sequence: TGTGCCAGCAGTGGCTGGGGACAGGGGCTCGATGAGCAGTTCTTC.

The chain employs TRBV9 and TRBJ1-3; no firm D call. The CDR3 has 15 residues. In germline, CDR1 is SGDLS, CDR2 YYNGEE. The ends were cut back, 4 bases at V and 1 base at J, with 12 bases in the middle. The CDR3, as DNA: TGTGCCAGCAGCTTAAGGAGGGTGTCTGGAAACACCATATATTTT. It yields the protein CASSLRRVSGNTIYF.

The rearrangement joins TRBV10-3 to TRBJ2-7, with D unresolved. Per the germline V gene, CDR1 is ENHRY and CDR2 is SYGVKD. CDR3 length: 12 residues. V lost 0 bases and J 2 bases, leaving 2 bases between the germline ends. As DNA, the CDR3 is TGTGCCATCAGTGAGTCACCCTACGAGCAGTACTTC. Its protein is CAISESPYEQYF.

The chain couples TRBV5-1 to TRBJ1-4, with D hard to call. Germline V gives CDR1 SGHRS, CDR2 YFSETQ. The CDR3 spans 14 residues. Trimming pared 4 bases from V and 8 bases from J, leaving 15 bases between. CDR3 protein: CASSPDTLGEKLFF. The CDR3 DNA is TGCGCCAGCAGCCCTGACACTTTGGGGGAAAAACTGTTTTTT. The full variable domain, its missing parts supplied by reference TRBV5-1 and TRBJ1-4, is KAGVTQTPRYLIKTRGQQVTLSCSPISGHRSVSWYQQTPGQGLQFLFEYFSETQRNKGNFPGRFSGRQFSNSRSEMNVSTLELGDSALYLCASSPDTLGEKLFFGSGTQLSVL.

The chain combines TRBV7-9 with TRBJ2-2; D is perhaps TRBD1 (5 bases). Germline loops: CDR1 SEHNR, CDR2 FQNEAQ (reference sequence). The V end was cut by 5 bases, the J end by 3 bases, with 10 bases between. The CDR3 totals 14 residues. CDR3 bases: TGTGCCAGCAGCCGAGTGACAGACACCGGGGAGCTGTTTTTT. It specifies CASSRVTDTGELFF. Based on the CDR3 plus reference TRBV7-9 and TRBJ2-2, the full variable domain is DTGVSQNPRHKITKRGQNVTFRCDPISEHNRLYWYRQTLGQGPEFLTYFQNEAQLEKSRLLSDRFSAERPKGSFSTLEIQRTEQGDSAMYLCASSRVTDTGELFFGEGSRLTVL.

This clonotype occurred many times. The V gene is TRBV5-1, the J gene TRBJ1-5; a weak D match, TRBD1 (6 bases). V lost 5 bases to trimming and J lost 2 bases, with 14 bases between them. The CDR3 has 15 amino acids. Germline CDR1 reads SGHRS; CDR2 reads YFSETQ. This CDR3 reads CASRLDPGGNQPQHF. CDR3 coding DNA: TGCGCCAGCAGGCTTGATCCAGGGGGCAATCAGCCCCAGCATTTT.

This clonotype was seen more than once but under ten times. The chain couples TRBV7-9 to TRBJ1-1, with TRBD1 identical over 7 bases. Germline loops: CDR1 SEHNR, CDR2 FQNEAQ (reference sequence). With 4 bases clipped from V and 1 base from J, the junction kept 6 bases outside the gene matches. The CDR3 runs 15 residues. CDR3 sequence reads: CASSSVGTANTEAFF. In DNA, the CDR3 is TGTGCCAGCAGCTCGGTAGGGACAGCGAACACTGAAGCTTTCTTT.

The V call is TRBV11-2, the J call TRBJ2-1, with 8 bases fitting TRBD2. The germline V gene has CDR1 SGHAT and CDR2 FQNNGV. The CDR3 totals 12 residues. With V trimmed by 6 bases and J by 16 bases, 11 bases remained unmatched. CDR3 residues: CASRGLVERAFF. As DNA, the CDR3 is TGTGCCAGCAGGGGACTAGTTGAGAGGGCATTCTTC.

The rearrangement joins TRBV4-1 to TRBJ2-5; no clear D gene. Trimming pared 0 bases from V and 7 bases from J, leaving 15 bases between. CDR1 and CDR2 (germline): MGHRA, YSYEKL. The CDR3 is made up of 15 amino acids. Written as DNA, the CDR3 is TGCGCCAGCAGCCAAGATGGGTGGCCGCTGGGGACCCAGTACTTC. Encoded protein: CASSQDGWPLGTQYF.

CDR3 nucleotides: TGTGCCAGCAGCTTTGGGACCGGTGGAAACACCATATATTTT. This encodes CASSFGTGGNTIYF. The chain carries TRBV5-8 and TRBJ1-3, with D possibly TRBD1 on 5 matching bases. Trimming removed 2 bases from V and 3 bases from J, with 9 bases in between. CDR1 is SGHTS, CDR2 YDEGEE, per germline. The CDR3 has 14 residues.

This clonotype was counted ten times or more. Here the CDR3 DNA reads TGTGCCAGCAGCGGACACGGATCCGGGATCGGTCCACCCCTCCACTTT. Translating it yields CASSGHGSGIGPPLHF. The rearrangement uses TRBV6-4 and TRBJ1-6; D may be TRBD1 (5 bases). V shed 6 bases and J shed 11 bases, with 23 bases lying between them. The CDR3 length is 16 residues. Germline-derived CDR1 and CDR2 are MRHNA and SNTAGT.

About this clonotype itself: This may be a read error, as it is one base from a much larger clone. The chain combines TRBV5-8 with TRBJ1-4; the D gene is possibly TRBD1 (5 bases). Looked up from germline, CDR1 is SGHTS and CDR2 is YDEGEE. The CDR3 sequence is 16 residues long. In nucleotides, the CDR3 is TGCGCCAGCAGCCAAGATCGAGGGACTGCGAGTGAAAAACTGTTTTTT. Translation gives CASSQDRGTASEKLFF.

The sample holds one count of this clonotype. J is TRBJ2-3 and V is TRBV5-1; D is unclear. V was cut by 0 bases and J by 0 bases, with 11 bases left in between. CDR3 length: 16 residues. Per germline, CDR1 SGHRS and CDR2 YFSETQ. Here the CDR3 DNA reads TGCGCCAGCAGCTTGGATTCGGCGACTAGCACAGATACGCAGTATTTT. This gives the protein CASSLDSATSTDTQYF.

This clonotype was seen at least ten times. The chain has TRBV7-8 and TRBJ1-5; 7 bases are shared with TRBD1. The CDR3 sequence is 15 residues long. Germline CDR1 reads SGHVS; CDR2 reads FQNEAQ. Trimming cost V 7 bases and J 7 bases; bases outside gene matches: 13. The CDR3 sequence is CASTQAGTEGQPQHF. CDR3 in DNA: TGTGCCAGCACCCAAGCAGGGACAGAGGGCCAGCCCCAGCATTTT.

The V gene is TRBV2, the J gene TRBJ2-5, with 11 bases aligning to TRBD1. The DNA end lines up better with TRBJ2-7; the J call may be wrong. The length of the CDR3 is 16 residues. CDR1 and CDR2 from the germline V gene are SNHLY and FYNNEI. As DNA, the CDR3 is TGTGCCAGCAGTGATTTGGAGGGACAGGGGGACTACGAGCAGTACTTC. As protein: CASSDLEGQGDYEQYF.

The V gene is TRBV9, the J gene TRBJ2-3, with D perhaps matching TRBD1 or TRBD2 (7 bases each). CDR3 length: 15 residues. V was trimmed by 7 bases and J by 6 bases, leaving 21 bases between them. In germline, CDR1 is SGDLS, CDR2 YYNGEE. The CDR3 coding sequence is TGTGCCAGCGGCCGTACAGGGGAGGGACGGGATACGCAGTATTTT. Its translation is CASGRTGEGRDTQYF. Drawing the rest from reference TRBV9 and TRBJ2-3, the complete variable domain is DSGVTQTPKHLITATGQRVTLRCSPRSGDLSVYWYQQSLDQGLQFLIQYYNGEERAKGNILERFSAQQFPDLHSELNLSSLELGDSALYFCASGRTGEGRDTQYFGPGTRLTVL.